The 17 T cell receptor beta chains given below trace back to one sample, sequenced in a study of cytomegalovirus exposure and HLA in healthy donors. The PCR employed 60 Vbeta primers together with 13 Jbeta primers. Assay: immunoSEQ multiplex PCR; the TCRdb copy retains only in-frame clones and omits some. Here the sample spans hundreds of thousands of clones, around four fifths being singletons. Sequenced input: PBMCs. These receptors originate from a woman aged 40 to 55 in good health and CMV-seronegative.

The chain recombines TRBV4-3 with TRBJ2-4; 8 nucleotides match TRBD1. J gave up 1 base and V 0 bases, and 5 bases lay outside the gene matches. There are 17 residues in the CDR3. CDR1 LGHNA and CDR2 YSLEER come from the germline V gene. CDR3 amino acids: CASSQDPQGAAKNIQYF. CDR3 in DNA: TGCGCCAGCAGCCAAGACCCTCAGGGGGCGGCCAAAAACATTCAGTACTTC.

The rearrangement uses TRBV18 and TRBJ2-3, with 7 bases aligning to TRBD1. After removal of 1 base from V and 3 bases from J, the junction contained 4 bases not matched to a gene. Germline V gene lookup returns CDR1 KGHSH and CDR2 LQKENI. This CDR3 is 15 amino acids long. CDR3 sequence: CASSPLVGQTDTQYF. DNA for the CDR3: TGTGCCAGCTCACCACTAGTGGGACAGACAGATACGCAGTATTTT.

The rearrangement joins TRBV15 to TRBJ2-7; 7 positions agree with TRBD2. Germline V gene lookup returns CDR1 LNHNV and CDR2 YYDKDF (reference sequence). The length of the CDR3 is 17 residues. The V segment lost 1 base and the J segment 0 bases; nucleotides outside the gene matches: 9. This chain's CDR3 is CATSRGGGGPNSYEQYF. The CDR3 region has the DNA TGTGCCACCAGCAGAGGAGGCGGGGGACCGAACTCCTACGAGCAGTACTTC. The full variable domain, rest sourced from reference TRBV15 and TRBJ2-7, is DAMVIQNPRYQVTQFGKPVTLSCSQTLNHNVMYWYQQKSSQAPKLLFHYYDKDFNNEADTPDNFQSRRPNTSFCFLDIRSPGLGDTAMYLCATSRGGGGPNSYEQYFGPGTRLTVT.

This chain connects TRBV7-9 to TRBJ1-2; the D gene is possibly TRBD1 (5 bases). V lost 5 bases, J lost 8 bases, and 18 bases lay in between. Germline V gives CDR1 SEHNR, CDR2 FQNEAQ (reference sequence). This CDR3 is built from 14 residues. The CDR3 sequence: CASSAGTPGGGYTF. As DNA, the CDR3 is TGTGCCAGCAGCGCCGGGACTCCTGGTGGAGGCTACACCTTC.

The chain links TRBV18 to TRBJ1-2; the D gene is possibly TRBD1 (5 bases). Germline V gene lookup returns CDR1 KGHSH and CDR2 LQKENI. Trimming shortened V by 4 bases and J by 8 bases, and 17 bases separated the two germline ends. The CDR3 is 14 residues long. This CDR3 reads CASSRGEGAAGYTF. CDR3 DNA sequence: TGTGCCAGCTCACGCGGCGAAGGGGCTGCCGGCTACACCTTC.

The rearrangement links TRBV27 to TRBJ1-1; D ambiguous. Germline loops: CDR1 MNHEY, CDR2 SMNVEV (reference sequence). Trimming left V 3 bases short and J 7 bases short, with 15 bases between. The CDR3 is made up of 14 amino acids. CDR3 in DNA: TGTGCCAGCAGTTTTTACGGGATACCTAGTGAAGCTTTCTTT. Encoded protein: CASSFYGIPSEAFF.

This clone was detected a few times. The V and J genes are TRBV5-4 and TRBJ1-3; D not resolved. V was pared by 4 bases and J by 3 bases, with 8 bases between. Germline V CDR1 and CDR2: SGHNT, YYREEE (reference sequence). CDR3 length: 13 amino acids. CDR3 protein: CASSPRDGNTIYF. Here the CDR3 DNA reads TGTGCCAGCAGCCCCCGAGATGGAAACACCATATATTTT.

The CDR3 region is CASEYRSRNEQFF. CDR3 nucleotides: TGTGCCAGCGAATACCGGAGTCGCAATGAGCAGTTCTTC. The V gene is TRBV28, the J gene TRBJ2-1, with D hard to call. Germline V lookup: CDR1 MDHEN, CDR2 SYDVKM. The CDR3 runs to 13 residues. Deletions cut 8 bases from V and 6 bases from J, with 14 bases between.

The chain couples TRBV5-1 to TRBJ1-2; 8 bases are a match to TRBD1. Germline CDR1 and CDR2: SGHRS and YFSETQ. V lost 4 bases to trimming and J lost 6 bases; unmatched junction nucleotides: 8. This CDR3 is built from 14 residues. Written as DNA, the CDR3 is TGCGCCAGCAGCGAACGACAGGGGATAGATGGCTACACCTTC. This encodes CASSERQGIDGYTF.

V is TRBV28 and J is TRBJ2-3; 7 nucleotides match TRBD1. This CDR3 has 17 residues. The trim removed 6 bases at V and 0 bases at J, leaving 12 bases unmatched. Germline CDR1 is MDHEN and CDR2 is SYDVKM. This CDR3 is CASRPLIRDSSTDTQYF. The CDR3 DNA is TGTGCCAGCAGACCTCTTATCCGGGACAGTAGCACAGATACGCAGTATTTT. The variable domain in full, with the rest retrieved from reference TRBV28 and TRBJ2-3, is DVKVTQSSRYLVKRTGEKVFLECVQDMDHENMFWYRQDPGLGLRLIYFSYDVKMKEKGDIPEGYSVSREKKERFSLILESASTNQTSMYLCASRPLIRDSSTDTQYFGPGTRLTVL.

The chain recombines TRBV28 with TRBJ1-5; D unclear. Germline loops: CDR1 MDHEN, CDR2 SYDVKM. The CDR3 spans 11 residues. Trimming removed 5 bases at V and 8 bases at J, with 7 bases between. Here the CDR3 reads CASSSQEPQHF. For the CDR3, the DNA is TGTGCCAGCAGTAGCCAGGAGCCCCAGCATTTT.

This clone has just one count. The chain combines TRBV11-3 with TRBJ2-5; TRBD2 matches 11 bases. Germline V gene sequence: CDR1 SGHNT, CDR2 YENEEA. J was trimmed by 3 bases and V by 5 bases; bases with no gene match: 8. CDR3 length: 16 residues. The CDR3: CASSLQPGLAEETQYF. The CDR3 nucleotides read TGTGCCAGCAGCCTACAACCGGGACTAGCGGAAGAGACCCAGTACTTC.

The rearrangement links TRBV28 to TRBJ1-2, with D perhaps matching TRBD1 (5 bases). Per the germline V gene, CDR1 is MDHEN and CDR2 is SYDVKM. The CDR3 sequence is 12 residues long. V was cut by 7 bases and J by 7 bases, with 13 bases left in between. The CDR3 DNA reads as TGTGCCAGCAACCGGGGGGGGTCTGGCTACACCTTC. This codes for CASNRGGSGYTF.

The rearrangement joins TRBV5-4 to TRBJ1-3; D call uncertain. CDR1 and CDR2 from the germline V gene are SGHNT and YYREEE (reference sequence). Trimming removed 0 bases from V and 0 bases from J, with 16 bases in between. The CDR3 sequence is 18 residues long. The CDR3 loop is CASSLVPFGSGSGNTIYF. In nucleotides, the CDR3 is TGTGCCAGCAGCTTGGTACCCTTTGGGTCGGGCTCTGGAAACACCATATATTTT.

With respect to this clone: A junction boundary mismatches the germline segment, possibly from a read error. CDR3 region: CASSPLIAGIDEQFF. Written as DNA, the CDR3 is TGTGCTAGCAGCCCCCTAATAGCGGGGATCGATGAGCAGTTCTTC. The rearrangement joins TRBV7-7 to TRBJ2-1; 8 nucleotides align to TRBD2. This CDR3 has 15 amino acids. Germline V lookup: CDR1 SSHAT, CDR2 FNYEAQ (reference sequence).

This clone was seen a single time. V usage is TRBV6-5 and J usage is TRBJ1-2, with D maybe TRBD1 (5 bases). The CDR3 has 15 residues. CDR1 is MNHEY, CDR2 SVGAGI, per germline. Trimming took off 4 bases at V and 2 bases at J, with 14 bases between the two ends. CDR3 DNA: TGTGCCAGCAGTTTGGGGAGGGGTCGGAACTATGGCTACACCTTC. Its translation is CASSLGRGRNYGYTF.

This clone was seen only once. The chain couples TRBV5-4 to TRBJ2-7; tentative D call: TRBD2 (7 bases). Germline values: CDR1 SGHNT, CDR2 YYREEE (reference sequence). V lost 0 bases, J lost 6 bases, and 16 bases lay in between. CDR3 length equals 15 residues. CDR3 amino acids: CASSLEAGGRFEQYF. The CDR3, as DNA: TGTGCCAGCAGCTTGGAGGCCGGGGGGCGGTTCGAGCAGTACTTC.